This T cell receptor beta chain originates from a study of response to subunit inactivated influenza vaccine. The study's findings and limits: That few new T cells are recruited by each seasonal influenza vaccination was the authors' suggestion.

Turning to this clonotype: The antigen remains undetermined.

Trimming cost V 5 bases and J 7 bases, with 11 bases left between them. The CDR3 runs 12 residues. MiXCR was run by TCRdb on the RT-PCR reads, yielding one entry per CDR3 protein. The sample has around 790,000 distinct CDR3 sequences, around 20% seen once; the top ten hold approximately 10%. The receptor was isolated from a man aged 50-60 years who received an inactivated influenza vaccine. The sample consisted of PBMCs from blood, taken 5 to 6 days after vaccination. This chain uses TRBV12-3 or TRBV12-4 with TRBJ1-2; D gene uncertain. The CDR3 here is CASSTPRSGYTF. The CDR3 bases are TGTGCCAGCAGTACCCCCCGTAGTGGCTACACCTTC.